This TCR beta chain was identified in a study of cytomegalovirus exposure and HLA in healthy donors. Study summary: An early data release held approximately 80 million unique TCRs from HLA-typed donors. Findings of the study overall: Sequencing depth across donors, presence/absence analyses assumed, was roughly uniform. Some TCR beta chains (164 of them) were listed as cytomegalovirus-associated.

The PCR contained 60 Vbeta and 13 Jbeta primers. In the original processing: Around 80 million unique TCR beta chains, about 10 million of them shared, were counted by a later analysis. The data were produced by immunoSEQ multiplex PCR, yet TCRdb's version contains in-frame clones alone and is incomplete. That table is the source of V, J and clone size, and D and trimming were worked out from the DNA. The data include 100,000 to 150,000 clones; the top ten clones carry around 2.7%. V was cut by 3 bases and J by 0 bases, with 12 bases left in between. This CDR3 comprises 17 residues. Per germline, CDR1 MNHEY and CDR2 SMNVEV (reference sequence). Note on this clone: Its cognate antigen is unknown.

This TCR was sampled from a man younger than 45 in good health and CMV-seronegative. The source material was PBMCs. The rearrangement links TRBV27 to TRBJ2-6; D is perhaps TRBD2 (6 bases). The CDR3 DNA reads TGTGCCAGCAGTTTCCAGGGAGGAGGCTCTGGGGCCAACGTCCTGACTTTC. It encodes CASSFQGGGSGANVLTF.